This entry features one T cell receptor (beta chain) sequence. TCRdb's table, derived via immunoSEQ multiplex PCR, lists solely in-frame clones and lacks some. The sample consists of 2 million to 3 million clones, 93% of them appearing once. The data derive from a study of shared clonotypes between healthy human individuals. This CDR3 has 14 residues. CDR1 and CDR2 from the germline V gene are SGHRS and YFSETQ. Trimming removed 0 bases at V and 9 bases at J, with 13 bases between. V and J are TRBV5-1 and TRBJ2-4; the D gene is possibly TRBD1 (5 bases). Sequencing used naive CD4+ T cells from PBMCs. Subset given: CD45RA+ positively selected. The receptor was derived from a man aged 18-30 years in good health. Some clones in this sample may be carry-over from other donors' samples. The CDR3 DNA reads TGCGCCAGCAGCTTGGTAGGGGATATGACCATTCAGTACTTC. As protein: CASSLVGDMTIQYF.